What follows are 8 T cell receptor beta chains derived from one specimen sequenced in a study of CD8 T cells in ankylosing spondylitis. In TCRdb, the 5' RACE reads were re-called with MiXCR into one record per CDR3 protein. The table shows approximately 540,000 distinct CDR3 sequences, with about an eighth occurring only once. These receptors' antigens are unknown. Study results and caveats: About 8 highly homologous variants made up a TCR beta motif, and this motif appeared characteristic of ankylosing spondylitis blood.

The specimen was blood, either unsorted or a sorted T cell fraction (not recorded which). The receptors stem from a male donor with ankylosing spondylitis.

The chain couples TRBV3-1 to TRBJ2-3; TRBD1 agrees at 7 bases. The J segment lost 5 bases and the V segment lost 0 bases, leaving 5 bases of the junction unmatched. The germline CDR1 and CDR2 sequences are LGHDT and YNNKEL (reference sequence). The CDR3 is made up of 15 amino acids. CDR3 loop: CASSQENRGEDTQYF. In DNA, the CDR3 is TGTGCCAGCAGCCAAGAGAACAGGGGAGAAGATACGCAGTATTTT.

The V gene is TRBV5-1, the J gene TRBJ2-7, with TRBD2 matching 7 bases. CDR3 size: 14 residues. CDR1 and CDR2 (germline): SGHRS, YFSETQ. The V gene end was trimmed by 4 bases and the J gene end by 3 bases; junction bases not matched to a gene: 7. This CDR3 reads CASSPALADYEQYF. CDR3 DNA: TGCGCCAGCAGCCCTGCGCTAGCGGACTACGAGCAGTACTTC.

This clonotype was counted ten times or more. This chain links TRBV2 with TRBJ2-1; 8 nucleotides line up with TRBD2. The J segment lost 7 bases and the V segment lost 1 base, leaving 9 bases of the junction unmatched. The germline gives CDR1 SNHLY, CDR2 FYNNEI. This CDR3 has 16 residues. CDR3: CASSEGLGGRHNEQFF. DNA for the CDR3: TGTGCCAGCAGTGAAGGGCTGGGCGGGAGGCATAATGAGCAGTTCTTC.

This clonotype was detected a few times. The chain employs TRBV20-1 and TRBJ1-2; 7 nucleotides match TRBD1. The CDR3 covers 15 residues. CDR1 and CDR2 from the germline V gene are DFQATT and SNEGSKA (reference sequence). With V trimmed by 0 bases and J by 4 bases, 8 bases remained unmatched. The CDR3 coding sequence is TGCAGTGCTAGAGAACCTGCCGCAGGGGGCTATGGCTACACCTTC. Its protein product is CSAREPAAGGYGYTF.

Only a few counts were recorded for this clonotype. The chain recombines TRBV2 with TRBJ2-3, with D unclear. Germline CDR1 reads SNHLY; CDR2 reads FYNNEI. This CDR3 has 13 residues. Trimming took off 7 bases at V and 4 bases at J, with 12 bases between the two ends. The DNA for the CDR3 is TGTGCCAGCACTTACAGAACCCCAGATACGCAGTATTTT. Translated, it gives CASTYRTPDTQYF.

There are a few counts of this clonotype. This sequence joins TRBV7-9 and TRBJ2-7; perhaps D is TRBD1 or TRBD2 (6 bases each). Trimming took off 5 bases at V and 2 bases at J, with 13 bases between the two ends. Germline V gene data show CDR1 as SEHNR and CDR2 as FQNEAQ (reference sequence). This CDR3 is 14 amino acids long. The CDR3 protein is CASSPEGEPYEQYV. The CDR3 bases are TGTGCCAGCAGCCCGGAGGGGGAGCCCTACGAGCAGTACGTC.

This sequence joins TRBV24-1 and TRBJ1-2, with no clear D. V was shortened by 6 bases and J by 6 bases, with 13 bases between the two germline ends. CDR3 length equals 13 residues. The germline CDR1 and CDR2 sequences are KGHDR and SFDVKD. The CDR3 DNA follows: TGTGCCACCAGTCTGGACCCTTTGGATGGCTACACCTTC. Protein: CATSLDPLDGYTF.

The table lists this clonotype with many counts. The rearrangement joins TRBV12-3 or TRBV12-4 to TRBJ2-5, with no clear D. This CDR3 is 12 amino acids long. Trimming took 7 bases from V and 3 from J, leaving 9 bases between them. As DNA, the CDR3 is TGTGCCAGCACCGTTGGGGAAGAGACCCAGTACTTC. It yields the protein CASTVGEETQYF.